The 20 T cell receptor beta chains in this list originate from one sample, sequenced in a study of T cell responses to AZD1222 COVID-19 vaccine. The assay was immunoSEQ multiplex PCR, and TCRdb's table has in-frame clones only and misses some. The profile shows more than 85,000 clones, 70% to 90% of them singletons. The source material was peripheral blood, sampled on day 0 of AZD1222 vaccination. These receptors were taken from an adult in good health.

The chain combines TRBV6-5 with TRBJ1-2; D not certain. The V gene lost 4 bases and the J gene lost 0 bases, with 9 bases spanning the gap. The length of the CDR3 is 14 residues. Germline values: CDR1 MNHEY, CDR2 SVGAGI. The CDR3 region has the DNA TGTGCCAGCAGTTGGGAGGATCCTAACTATGGCTACACCTTC. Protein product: CASSWEDPNYGYTF.

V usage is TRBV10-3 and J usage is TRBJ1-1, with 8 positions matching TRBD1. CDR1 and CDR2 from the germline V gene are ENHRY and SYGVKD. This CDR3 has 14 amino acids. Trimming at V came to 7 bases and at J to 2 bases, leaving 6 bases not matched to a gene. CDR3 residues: CAITLGQGNTEAFF. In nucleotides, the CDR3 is TGTGCCATCACTCTCGGACAGGGCAACACTGAAGCTTTCTTT.

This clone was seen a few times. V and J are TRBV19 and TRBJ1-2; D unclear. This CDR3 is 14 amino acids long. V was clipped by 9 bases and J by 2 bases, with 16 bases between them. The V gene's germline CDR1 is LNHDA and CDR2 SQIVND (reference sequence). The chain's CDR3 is CASLSSGSNYGYTF. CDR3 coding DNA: TGTGCCAGCCTCTCATCCGGGTCGAACTATGGCTACACCTTC.

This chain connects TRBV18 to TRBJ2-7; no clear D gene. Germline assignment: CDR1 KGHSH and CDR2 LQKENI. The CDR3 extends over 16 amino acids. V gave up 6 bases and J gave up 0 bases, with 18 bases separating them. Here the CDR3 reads CASSRELGRRSYEQYF. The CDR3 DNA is TGTGCCAGCTCCCGCGAATTGGGCAGGCGCTCCTACGAGCAGTACTTC.

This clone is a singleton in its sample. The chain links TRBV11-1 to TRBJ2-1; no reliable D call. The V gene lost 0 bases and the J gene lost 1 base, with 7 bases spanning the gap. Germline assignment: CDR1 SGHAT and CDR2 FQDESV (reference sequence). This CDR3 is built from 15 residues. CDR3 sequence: CASSLAWTSYNEQFF. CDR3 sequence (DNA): TGTGCCAGCAGCTTAGCCTGGACGTCCTACAATGAGCAGTTCTTC.

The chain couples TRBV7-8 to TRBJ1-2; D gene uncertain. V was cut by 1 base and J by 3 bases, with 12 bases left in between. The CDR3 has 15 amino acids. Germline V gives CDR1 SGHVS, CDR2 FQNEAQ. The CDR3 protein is CASSLGLGSDYGYTF. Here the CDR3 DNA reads TGTGCCAGCAGCTTAGGACTGGGGTCGGACTATGGCTACACCTTC. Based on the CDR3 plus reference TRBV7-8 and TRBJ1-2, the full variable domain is GAGVSQSPRYKVAKRGQDVALRCDPISGHVSLFWYQQALGQGPEFLTYFQNEAQLDKSGLPSDRFFAERPEGSVSTLKIQRTQQEDSAVYLCASSLGLGSDYGYTFGSGTRLTVV.

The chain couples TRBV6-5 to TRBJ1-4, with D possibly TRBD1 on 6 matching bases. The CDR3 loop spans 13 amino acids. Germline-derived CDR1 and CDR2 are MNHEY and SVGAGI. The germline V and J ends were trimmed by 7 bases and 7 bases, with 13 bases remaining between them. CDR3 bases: TGTGCCAGCACTAGGGGGGGATCTGAAAAACTGTTTTTT. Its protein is CASTRGGSEKLFF.

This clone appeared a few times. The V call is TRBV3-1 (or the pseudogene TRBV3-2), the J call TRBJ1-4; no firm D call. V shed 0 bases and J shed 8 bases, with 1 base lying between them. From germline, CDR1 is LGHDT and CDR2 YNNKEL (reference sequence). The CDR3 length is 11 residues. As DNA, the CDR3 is TGTGCCAGCAGCCAAGAAGAAAAACTGTTTTTT. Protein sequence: CASSQEEKLFF.

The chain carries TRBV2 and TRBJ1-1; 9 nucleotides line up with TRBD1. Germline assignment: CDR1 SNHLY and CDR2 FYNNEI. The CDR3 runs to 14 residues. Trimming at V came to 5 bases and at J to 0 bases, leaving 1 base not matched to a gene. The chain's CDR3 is CASSRDRVNTEAFF. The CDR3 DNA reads TGTGCCAGCAGTCGGGACAGGGTGAACACTGAAGCTTTCTTT.

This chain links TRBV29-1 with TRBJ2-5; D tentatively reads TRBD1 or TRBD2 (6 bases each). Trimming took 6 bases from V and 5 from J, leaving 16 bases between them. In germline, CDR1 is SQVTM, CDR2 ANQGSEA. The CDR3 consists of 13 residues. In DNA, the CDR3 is TGCAGCGTCCCGGTCGGGGGCGGGGAGACCCAGTACTTC. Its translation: CSVPVGGGETQYF.

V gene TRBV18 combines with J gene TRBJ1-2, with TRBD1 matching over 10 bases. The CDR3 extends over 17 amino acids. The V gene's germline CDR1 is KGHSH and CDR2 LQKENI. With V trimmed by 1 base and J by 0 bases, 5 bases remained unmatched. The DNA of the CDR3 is TGTGCCAGCTCACCACGTGGACAGGGGGGAGCTAACTATGGCTACACCTTC. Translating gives CASSPRGQGGANYGYTF.

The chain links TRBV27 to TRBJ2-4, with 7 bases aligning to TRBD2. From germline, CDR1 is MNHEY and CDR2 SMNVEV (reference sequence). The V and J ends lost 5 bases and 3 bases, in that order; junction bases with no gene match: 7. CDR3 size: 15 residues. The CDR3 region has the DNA TGTGCCAGCAGTATGCGGGAGTGGGGCAAAAACATTCAGTACTTC. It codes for CASSMREWGKNIQYF.

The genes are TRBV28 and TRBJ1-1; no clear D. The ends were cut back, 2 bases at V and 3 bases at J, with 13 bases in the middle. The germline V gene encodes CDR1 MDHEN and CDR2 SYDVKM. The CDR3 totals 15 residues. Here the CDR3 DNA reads TGTGCCAGCAGTTTAAGCGCCCCATCGGACACTGAAGCTTTCTTT. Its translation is CASSLSAPSDTEAFF.

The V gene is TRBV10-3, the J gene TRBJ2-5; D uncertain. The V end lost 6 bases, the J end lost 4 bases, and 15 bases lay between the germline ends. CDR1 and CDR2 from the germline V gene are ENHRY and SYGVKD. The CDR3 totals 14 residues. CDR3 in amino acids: CAIRDPPRAETQYF. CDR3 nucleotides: TGTGCCATCAGGGACCCCCCAAGGGCAGAGACCCAGTACTTC.

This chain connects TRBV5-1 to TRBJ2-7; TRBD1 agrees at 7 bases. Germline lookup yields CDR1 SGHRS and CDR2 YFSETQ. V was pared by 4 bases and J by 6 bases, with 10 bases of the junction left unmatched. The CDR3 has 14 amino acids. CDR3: CASSPRTGDGEQYF. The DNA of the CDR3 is TGCGCCAGCAGCCCGCGAACAGGGGACGGCGAGCAGTACTTC.

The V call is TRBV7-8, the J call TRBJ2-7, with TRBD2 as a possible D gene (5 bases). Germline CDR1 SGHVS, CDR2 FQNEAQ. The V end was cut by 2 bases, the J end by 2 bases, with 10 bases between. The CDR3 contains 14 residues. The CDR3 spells CASSLSERTYEQYV. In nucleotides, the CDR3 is TGTGCCAGCAGCTTATCTGAGCGGACCTACGAGCAGTACGTC.

DNA of the CDR3: TGTGCCAGCAGCGTAGGACCAGCAACTAATGAAAAACTGTTTTTT. Its translation is CASSVGPATNEKLFF. The chain links TRBV9 to TRBJ1-4; no firm D call. Germline CDR1 SGDLS, CDR2 YYNGEE. The CDR3 length is 15 residues. The V end lost 0 bases, the J end lost 0 bases, and 6 bases lay between the germline ends.

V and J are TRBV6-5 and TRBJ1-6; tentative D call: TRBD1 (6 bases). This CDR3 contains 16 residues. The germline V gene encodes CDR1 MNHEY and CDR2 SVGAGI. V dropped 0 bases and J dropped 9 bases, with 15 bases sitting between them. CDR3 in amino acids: CASSYSVTGSSSPLHF. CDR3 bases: TGTGCCAGCAGTTACTCGGTGACAGGAAGTTCTTCACCCCTCCACTTT.

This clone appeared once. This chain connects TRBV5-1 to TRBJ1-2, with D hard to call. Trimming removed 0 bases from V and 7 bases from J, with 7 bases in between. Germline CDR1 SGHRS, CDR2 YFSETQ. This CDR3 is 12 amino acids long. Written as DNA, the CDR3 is TGCGCCAGCAGCTTGGAAGGAGGTGGCTACACCTTC. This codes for CASSLEGGGYTF.

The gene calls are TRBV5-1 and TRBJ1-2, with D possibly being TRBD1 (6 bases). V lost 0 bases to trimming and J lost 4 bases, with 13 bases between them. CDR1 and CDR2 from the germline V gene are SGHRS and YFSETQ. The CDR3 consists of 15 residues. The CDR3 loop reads CASSLGGTSGYGYTF. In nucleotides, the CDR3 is TGCGCCAGCAGCTTGGGGGGGACATCAGGCTATGGCTACACCTTC.